These 26 T cell receptor beta chains were sequenced from one sample in a study of blood T cell repertoires in COVID-19. Profiling relied on immunoSEQ multiplex PCR, and the TCRdb table lists in-frame clones only, not all of them. The table shows 200,000 to 300,000 clones, with around 85% occurring only once. The sequenced sample consisted of peripheral blood. The receptors were gathered from a woman in her fifties or sixties with active or convalescent COVID-19.

The V and J genes are TRBV29-1 and TRBJ2-1; 7 bases agree with TRBD2. This CDR3 spans 11 amino acids. From germline, CDR1 is SQVTM and CDR2 ANQGSEA. With 0 bases clipped from V and 12 bases from J, the junction kept 2 bases outside the gene matches. CDR3 sequence (DNA): TGCAGCGTTGAAGAGGGCGGGGGGCAGTTCTTC. It encodes CSVEEGGGQFF.

This clone was seen just once. The chain links TRBV6-2 or TRBV6-3 to TRBJ1-2; perhaps TRBD1 as D (5 bases). V was clipped by 4 bases and J by 4 bases, with 13 bases between them. The germline V gene encodes CDR1 MNHEY and CDR2 SVGEGT. The CDR3 totals 14 residues. The CDR3 region is CASSLTGFGYGYTF. The CDR3, as DNA: TGTGCCAGCAGTTTAACAGGCTTCGGCTATGGCTACACCTTC.

The chain uses TRBV2 and TRBJ2-1; 9 bases match TRBD2. Trimming removed 5 bases from V and 4 bases from J; junction bases left unmatched: 3. The CDR3 totals 14 residues. CDR1 is SNHLY and CDR2 is FYNNEI in the germline V gene. The CDR3 DNA follows: TGTGCCAGCAGTAGGCGGGGGGGGTACAATGAGCAGTTCTTC. It yields the protein CASSRRGGYNEQFF.

V usage is TRBV6-5 and J usage is TRBJ1-2, with 7 bases that match TRBD1. The CDR3 has 15 amino acids. V shed 4 bases and J 8 bases; nucleotides not matched to a gene: 13. The germline V gene encodes CDR1 MNHEY and CDR2 SVGAGI. CDR3 sequence reads: CASSWEQGVSKGYTF. In DNA, the CDR3 is TGTGCCAGCAGTTGGGAGCAGGGGGTGTCGAAGGGCTACACCTTC.

This clone has only a few counts. The chain recombines TRBV3-1 (or the pseudogene TRBV3-2) with TRBJ1-1, with D possibly TRBD1 on 6 matching bases. V shed 5 bases and J shed 0 bases, with 7 bases lying between them. The CDR3 totals 13 residues. Looked up from germline, CDR1 is LGHDT and CDR2 is YNNKEL (reference sequence). The chain's CDR3 is CASSGQMNTEAFF. DNA of the CDR3: TGTGCCAGCAGCGGACAGATGAACACTGAAGCTTTCTTT.

The chain links TRBV6-5 to TRBJ1-3; 8 nucleotides agree with TRBD1. CDR3 size: 15 residues. V was clipped by 6 bases and J by 0 bases; unmatched bases: 4. CDR1 and CDR2 (germline): MNHEY, SVGAGI. The CDR3 DNA reads as TGTGCCAGCAGGGGACAGGACTACTCTGGAAACACCATATATTTT. This codes for CASRGQDYSGNTIYF.

The chain carries TRBV6-1 and TRBJ2-5; 10 bases are a match to TRBD1. The CDR3 contains 16 residues. The V and J ends lost 1 base and 4 bases, in that order; junction bases with no gene match: 6. Germline CDR1 MNHNS, CDR2 SASEGT. CDR3 in DNA: TGTGCCAGCAGTGAAGTGCTGGGACAGGGGATAGAGACCCAGTACTTC. The encoded protein is CASSEVLGQGIETQYF.

The chain has TRBV7-8 and TRBJ2-1; 7 nucleotides align to TRBD2. This CDR3 contains 17 residues. The germline gives CDR1 SGHVS, CDR2 FQNEAQ. V was pared by 5 bases and J by 2 bases, with 12 bases of the junction left unmatched. CDR3 in amino acids: CASSSPSREGAYNEQFF. Here the CDR3 DNA reads TGTGCCAGCAGCAGCCCGTCGAGGGAGGGCGCCTACAATGAGCAGTTCTTC.

The chain carries TRBV19 and TRBJ2-1; 10 nucleotides align to TRBD2. CDR1 is LNHDA and CDR2 is SQIVND in the germline V gene (reference sequence). There are 12 residues in the CDR3. V was clipped by 10 bases and J by 9 bases; unmatched bases: 6. CDR3 sequence (DNA): TGTGCCACTAGCGGGAGTATAAGTGAGCAGTTCTTC. It codes for CATSGSISEQFF.

The rearrangement joins TRBV19 to TRBJ2-5; 7 positions agree with TRBD2. This CDR3 region has 14 residues. Losses at the gene ends were 5 bases for V and 5 bases for J; bases not matched to a gene: 8. Germline lookup yields CDR1 LNHDA and CDR2 SQIVND (reference sequence). In DNA form, the CDR3 reads TGTGCCAGTAGTCCCTCGGGAGGCTACGAGACCCAGTACTTC. As protein: CASSPSGGYETQYF.

The chain recombines TRBV5-1 with TRBJ2-1; 9 bases match TRBD2. The CDR3 length is 14 residues. V was clipped by 4 bases and J by 4 bases; unmatched bases: 3. The germline V gene encodes CDR1 SGHRS and CDR2 YFSETQ. This CDR3 is CASSPTSGYNEQFF. CDR3 in DNA: TGCGCCAGCAGCCCGACTAGCGGATACAATGAGCAGTTCTTC.

The genes are TRBV11-3 and TRBJ1-1, with a possible D match to TRBD1 (5 bases). Trimming stripped 0 bases from V and 1 base from J, with 12 bases between. Germline assignment: CDR1 SGHNT and CDR2 YENEEA. The CDR3 spans 16 residues. Written as DNA, the CDR3 is TGTGCCAGCAGCTTAGATTCGGGGGTAGGGAACACTGAAGCTTTCTTT. Translating gives CASSLDSGVGNTEAFF.

This clone appeared a single time. Other DNA sequences in this specimen translate into the identical CDR3. The J gene is TRBJ1-5, the V gene TRBV11-3; no definite D call. This CDR3 region has 14 residues. V was pared by 0 bases and J by 1 base, with 4 bases between. Germline values: CDR1 SGHNT, CDR2 YENEEA. The CDR3 coding sequence is TGTGCCAGCAGCTTAGAACACAGCAATCAGCCCCAGCATTTT. Encoded protein: CASSLEHSNQPQHF.

The V and J genes are TRBV5-6 and TRBJ2-7; 10 bases map to TRBD1. The CDR3 sequence is 16 residues long. Trimming at V came to 1 base and at J to 0 bases, leaving 4 bases not matched to a gene. CDR1 is SGHDT, CDR2 YYEEEE, per germline. The CDR3 DNA is TGTGCCAGCAGCTTGTTCCGGACAGGGGGCTCCTACGAGCAGTACTTC. Its protein is CASSLFRTGGSYEQYF. Drawing the rest from reference TRBV5-6 and TRBJ2-7, the complete variable domain is DAGVTQSPTHLIKTRGQQVTLRCSPKSGHDTVSWYQQALGQGPQFIFQYYEEEERQRGNFPDRFSGHQFPNYSSELNVNALLLGDSALYLCASSLFRTGGSYEQYFGPGTRLTVT.

The V gene is TRBV7-2, the J gene TRBJ1-6, with a possible D match to TRBD1 (5 bases). This CDR3 region has 13 residues. V dropped 6 bases and J dropped 7 bases, with 10 bases sitting between them. Germline V gene data show CDR1 as SGHTA and CDR2 as FQGNSA. The chain's CDR3 is CASSADRNSPLHF. For the CDR3, the DNA is TGTGCCAGCAGTGCAGACAGAAATTCACCCCTCCACTTT. Complete variable domain (other parts from reference TRBV7-2 and TRBJ1-6): GAGVSQSPSNKVTEKGKDVELRCDPISGHTALYWYRQSLGQGLEFLIYFQGNSAPDKSGLPSDRFSAERTGGSVSTLTIQRTQQEDSAVYLCASSADRNSPLHFGNGTRLTVT.

The chain is built from TRBV18 and TRBJ2-5; TRBD2 is a possible D gene (5 bases). Trimming stripped 3 bases from V and 5 bases from J, with 10 bases between. This CDR3 comprises 13 residues. Germline loops: CDR1 KGHSH, CDR2 LQKENI. CDR3 sequence: CASSPPAGETQYF. CDR3 DNA sequence: TGTGCCAGCTCACCCCCGGCGGGCGAGACCCAGTACTTC. Using reference TRBV18 and TRBJ2-5 for the parts outside the CDR3, the full variable domain is NAGVMQNPRHLVRRRGQEARLRCSPMKGHSHVYWYRQLPEEGLKFMVYLQKENIIDESGMPKERFSAEFPKEGPSILRIQQVVRGDSAAYFCASSPPAGETQYFGPGTRLLVL.

Many counts were recorded for this clone. The junction and the germline gene differ at one end; a read error may be behind it. J is TRBJ2-7 and V is TRBV30; D may be TRBD2 (6 bases). This CDR3 is 14 amino acids long. Germline values: CDR1 GTSNPN, CDR2 SVGIG (reference sequence). The CDR3 is CAWSVPAGRGALHF. The CDR3 DNA reads TGTGCCTGGAGTGTACCAGCTGGGCGGGGAGCTTTGCACTTC.

This rearrangement joins TRBV18 to TRBJ1-5, with D possibly TRBD1 on 5 matching bases. Trimming took off 1 base at V and 15 bases at J, with 16 bases between the two ends. Germline V gene lookup returns CDR1 KGHSH and CDR2 LQKENI. The CDR3 is 13 amino acids. The CDR3 sequence: CASSPLGRVLLHF. CDR3 DNA sequence: TGTGCCAGCTCACCACTGGGCAGGGTCCTCCTGCATTTT.

V is TRBV5-1 and J is TRBJ1-4, with 8 bases matching TRBD1. V dropped 5 bases and J dropped 4; count of bases not matched to a gene: 7. The CDR3 extends over 15 amino acids. Germline V gene sequence: CDR1 SGHRS, CDR2 YFSETQ. CDR3 DNA: TGCGCCAGCAGTTATACAGGGGGTAGTAATGAAAAACTGTTTTTT. Residues: CASSYTGGSNEKLFF.

V usage is TRBV7-6 and J usage is TRBJ2-1; 11 bases align to TRBD2. The V gene end was trimmed by 3 bases and the J gene end by 9 bases; junction bases not matched to a gene: 7. This CDR3 spans 15 amino acids. Germline V gives CDR1 SGHVS, CDR2 FNYEAQ. CDR3 coding DNA: TGTGCCAGCAGCTTGACTAGCGGGAAAGGAGGTGAGCAGTTCTTC. Encoded protein: CASSLTSGKGGEQFF.

This clone came up a few times. The J gene is TRBJ2-1, the V gene TRBV15; D is possibly TRBD1 (6 bases). Looked up from germline, CDR1 is LNHNV and CDR2 is YYDKDF (reference sequence). The CDR3 is 15 residues long. Trimming left V 1 base short and J 7 bases short, with 14 bases between. Here the CDR3 reads CATSRVGGTGNEQFF. The CDR3 DNA reads as TGTGCCACCAGCAGAGTAGGGGGAACGGGTAATGAGCAGTTCTTC.

This clone appeared once. The chain uses TRBV27 and TRBJ1-1; D not resolved. V lost 2 bases, J lost 7 bases, and 8 bases lay in between. Germline assignment: CDR1 MNHEY and CDR2 SMNVEV (reference sequence). This CDR3 has 12 residues. The CDR3 here is CASSLVGGEAFF. The CDR3 region has the DNA TGTGCCAGCAGTTTAGTGGGAGGTGAAGCTTTCTTT.

In the case of this clone: The identical CDR3 is also encoded by other nucleotide sequences in the sample. J is TRBJ1-4 and V is TRBV24-1; possible D gene TRBD1, 5 bases. Germline assignment: CDR1 KGHDR and CDR2 SFDVKD. Trimming took off 3 bases at V and 8 bases at J, with 9 bases between the two ends. CDR3 length: 13 amino acids. CDR3 sequence (DNA): TGTGCCACCAGTGATCCTGGGGGGGAAAAACTGTTTTTT. It specifies CATSDPGGEKLFF.

V and J are TRBV4-2 and TRBJ2-3, with 8 nucleotides matching TRBD2. Germline assignment: CDR1 LGHNA and CDR2 YNFKEQ. J was trimmed by 5 bases and V by 1 base; bases with no gene match: 2. This CDR3 has 14 residues. CDR3 residues: CASSQGLAGDTQYF. As DNA, the CDR3 is TGTGCCAGCAGCCAAGGTCTAGCGGGAGATACGCAGTATTTT.

A word on this clone: The junction differs from germline at one of its ends, possibly a read error. The genes are TRBV7-2 and TRBJ2-1, with 9 bases lining up with TRBD2. Germline assignment: CDR1 SGHTA and CDR2 FQGNSA. The CDR3 totals 15 residues. The DNA for the CDR3 is TGTGCCAGCAGCCTAGCGGGGAGCTCCTACAATGAGCAGTTCTTC. Translation: CASSLAGSSYNEQFF.

The chain couples TRBV6-5 to TRBJ1-1, with 8 bases that match TRBD1. The germline gives CDR1 MNHEY, CDR2 SVGAGI. The J segment lost 1 base and the V segment lost 4 bases, leaving 5 bases of the junction unmatched. The CDR3 covers 15 residues. CDR3 coding DNA: TGTGCCAGCAGTTCTAGCGACAGGGGGAACACTGAAGCTTTCTTT. Protein product: CASSSSDRGNTEAFF.